This T cell receptor beta chain was profiled in a study of blood T cell repertoires in COVID-19 (dated by TCRdb to the early 2020s). Some background on the complete study: Collaborator samples came from the United States, Italy and Spain and covered acute and convalescent phases of COVID-19. The material from the prospective study consisted of cDNA or gDNA derived from T cells, B-cell-depleted T cells, or PBMCs. Subjects who had been exposed to COVID-19, were actively infected with it, or had recovered from it provided the deeply sampled blood TCRbeta repertoires that made up the dataset. The repertoires were released in a freely available public database meant as a resource for research on the immune response to SARS-CoV-2. Samples were obtained from the ongoing ImmuneRACE study (first 160 participants) and from about 1,300 subjects provided by 6 global collaborators. The sample metadata nearly always contained a de-identified subject ID, COVID-19 status, age in years and sex. Where HLA class I and class II types were available, the types were taken from metadata supplied by the sample provider, not from assay-based typing.

The paper as a whole reports these results and caveats: Clinical and demographic metadata were provided uncurated, with the amount varying by source and participant.

This clone was detected once. The antigen this receptor binds is unknown. No qualities accompany the bases; no much larger clone lies one base away. Whole blood was collected in K2EDTA tubes by collaborating institutions according to the institutions' own protocols. For TCRbeta analysis, collaborator samples were shipped as frozen whole blood, as isolated PBMCs, or as DNA extracted from either sample type. TCRbeta CDR3 regions were amplified from genomic DNA by means of the immunoSEQ Assay, a bias-controlled multiplex PCR. From the authors' description of their analysis: Nucleated cell counts per sample were estimated from amplification of reference gene primers within the assay. To quantify the absolute abundance of each unique TCRbeta CDR3 rearrangement, sequence reads were collapsed and filtered. Productive Simpson clonality was computed per sample as the square root of Simpson's diversity index over productive rearrangements. TCRdb obtained this table from immuneACCESS and retained in-frame rearrangements with V and J assigned. These tables miss some clones; where compared with another copy, unresolved V genes account for less than half of the shortfall, and the remainder is unexplained. V and J calls and clone size are as listed in that table; D and trimming were resolved from the DNA. In all, the sample holds over 150,000 clones, and about 90% of those were seen once. The ten largest account for about 0.57% of the sample.

Sequenced input: peripheral blood. The sequence derives from a man aged 50-59 years with acute or convalescent COVID-19.

The sequenced DNA: TGTGCCAGCAGCGCCAGACAGCCCCAGGGTGAAAAACTGTTTTTT. This translates into CASSARQPQGEKLFF. In this chain, TRBV7-9 is recombined with TRBJ1-4; TRBD1 is a weak D gene call, 5 bases matching. V loses 5 bases of germline sequence and J loses 7 bases, and the interval between the two ends is 17 bases. The germline V gene (reference sequence) yields SEHNR for CDR1 and FQNEAQ for CDR2. Inclusive of the bounding cysteine and phenylalanine, the CDR3 is 15 residues long. The CDR3 DNA has 45 bases and is translated from base 1. The CDR3 plus the reference TRBV7-9 and TRBJ1-4 genes for the other parts give the full variable domain: DTGVSQNPRHKITKRGQNVTFRCDPISEHNRLYWYRQTLGQGPEFLTYFQNEAQLEKSRLLSDRFSAERPKGSFSTLEIQRTEQGDSAMYLCASSARQPQGEKLFFGSGTQLSVL.